A selection of T cell receptor beta chains follows, all from one sample in a study of T cells after yellow fever vaccination. TCRdb used MiXCR to reprocess the 5' RACE reads, holding one entry per CDR3 protein. The sample consists of 310,000 or so distinct CDR3 sequences, around 6.8% of them appearing once. The source material was PBMCs, sampled approximately 40 days after the first yellow fever vaccination. These receptors originate from a young man who received the YFV17D yellow fever vaccine. Both conserved end residues are part of each CDR3. A D gene is named only where the DNA matches it firmly. Size is stated for part of the rows, as once, few or many counts, or as a class when the clone is expanded.

J gene	D gene	V gene	clone size	CDR3 protein	CDR3 DNA
TRBJ2-1	-	TRBV5-1	-	CASSSSGSYNEQFF	TGCGCCAGCAGTTCGTCAGGGTCCTACAATGAGCAGTTCTTC
TRBJ1-4	-	TRBV7-6	-	CASRAAGDEKQFF	TGTGCCAGCAGGGCCGCAGGAGATGAAAAACAGTTTTTT
TRBJ2-2	-	TRBV18	-	CASSPRVGLNTGELFF	TGTGCCAGCTCCCCCCGAGTGGGGCTGAACACCGGGGAGCTGTTTTTT
TRBJ2-1	-	TRBV11-2	many	CASSLDVAQTNEQFF	TGTGCCAGCAGCTTAGATGTGGCCCAGACCAACGAGCAGTTCTTC
TRBJ2-3	TRBD2	TRBV6-2/TRBV6-3	-	CASTNPLRGGGAADTQYF	TGTGCCAGCACCAACCCTCTCCGTGGCGGGGGGGCCGCTGATACGCAGTATTTT
TRBJ2-3	-	TRBV12-3/TRBV12-4	-	CASLHSRDSGDTQYF	TGTGCCAGCCTCCATTCCCGGGACTCTGGGGATACGCAGTATTTT
TRBJ2-7	-	TRBV5-6	many	CASSFFRNEQYF	TGTGCCAGCAGCTTTTTTCGGAACGAGCAGTACTTC
TRBJ2-5	-	TRBV10-3	many	CATGSSRGTQYF	TGTGCCACCGGTTCCTCCCGAGGGACCCAGTACTTC
TRBJ2-1	TRBD2	TRBV10-1	many	CASSESGTSEYNEQFF	TGCGCCAGCAGTGAGTCGGGGACTAGCGAATACAATGAGCAGTTCTTC
TRBJ2-1	TRBD2	TRBV6-1	-	CASSEHVRGDEQFF	TGTGCCAGCAGTGAACATGTACGGGGGGATGAGCAGTTCTTC
TRBJ1-4	-	TRBV28	few	CAIGPIDEKLFF	TGTGCCATCGGTCCAATTGATGAAAAACTGTTTTTT
TRBJ1-6	-	TRBV6-5	many	CASSYQPRMTPLHF	TGTGCCAGCAGTTACCAACCCCGGATGACGCCCCTCCACTTT
TRBJ1-5	-	TRBV27	-	CASSLSILNQPQHF	TGTGCCAGCAGTTTATCCATCTTGAATCAGCCCCAGCATTTT
TRBJ2-5	-	TRBV24-1	few	CATSAGSQETQYF	TGTGCCACCAGTGCAGGAAGCCAAGAGACCCAGTACTTC
TRBJ1-6	-	TRBV7-9	many	CASSIRNGDFLHF	TGTGCCAGCAGCATCCGGAACGGTGATTTCCTCCACTTT
TRBJ2-6	-	TRBV25-1	few	CASRADRPSGANVLTF	TGTGCCAGCAGGGCGGACAGACCCTCTGGGGCCAACGTCCTGACTTTC
TRBJ2-3	-	TRBV5-8	many	CASSQASTDTQYF	TGTGCCAGCAGCCAGGCTAGCACAGATACGCAGTATTTT
TRBJ2-5	-	TRBV12-3/TRBV12-4	-	CASSGRAYQETQYF	TGTGCCAGCAGCGGTAGAGCGTACCAAGAGACCCAGTACTTC
TRBJ2-5	-	TRBV7-9	-	CASSQVVTGFGRETQYF	TGTGCCAGCAGCCAAGTCGTGACAGGTTTTGGTCGAGAGACCCAGTACTTC
TRBJ1-6	-	TRBV7-2	-	CASRHYGSPLHF	TGTGCCAGCAGACACTACGGTTCACCCCTCCACTTT